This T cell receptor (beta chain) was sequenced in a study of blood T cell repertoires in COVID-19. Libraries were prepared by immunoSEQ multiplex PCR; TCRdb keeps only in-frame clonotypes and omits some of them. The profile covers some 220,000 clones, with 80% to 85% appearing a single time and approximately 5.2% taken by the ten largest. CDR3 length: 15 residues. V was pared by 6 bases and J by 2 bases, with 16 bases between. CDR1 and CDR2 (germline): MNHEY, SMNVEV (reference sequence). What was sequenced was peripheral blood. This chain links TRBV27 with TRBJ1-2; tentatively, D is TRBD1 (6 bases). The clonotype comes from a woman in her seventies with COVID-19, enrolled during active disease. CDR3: CASSSNWGRNYGYTF. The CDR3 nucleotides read TGTGCCAGCAGCTCCAATTGGGGGCGAAACTATGGCTACACCTTC.